This TCR beta chain was captured in a study of shared clonotypes between healthy human individuals. CDR3 length: 9 amino acids. Trimming left V 4 bases short and J 11 bases short, with 2 bases between. Germline V gene data show CDR1 as SEHNR and CDR2 as FQNEAQ (reference sequence). The assay was immunoSEQ multiplex PCR, and TCRdb's table has in-frame clones only and misses some. The repertoire consists of about 2 million clones, with 95% occurring once and the leading ten covering more than 0.1%. Sequenced: naive CD4+ T cells sorted from blood. The subset was: CD45RA+ positively selected. The TCR sequence derives from a man younger than 30 in good health. The chain carries TRBV7-9 and TRBJ2-2; D unresolved. Written as DNA, the CDR3 is TGTGCCAGCAGCTCAGAGCTGTTTTTT. As protein: CASSSELFF. Drawing the rest from reference TRBV7-9 and TRBJ2-2, the complete variable domain is DTGVSQNPRHKITKRGQNVTFRCDPISEHNRLYWYRQTLGQGPEFLTYFQNEAQLEKSRLLSDRFSAERPKGSFSTLEIQRTEQGDSAMYLCASSSELFFGEGSRLTVL.